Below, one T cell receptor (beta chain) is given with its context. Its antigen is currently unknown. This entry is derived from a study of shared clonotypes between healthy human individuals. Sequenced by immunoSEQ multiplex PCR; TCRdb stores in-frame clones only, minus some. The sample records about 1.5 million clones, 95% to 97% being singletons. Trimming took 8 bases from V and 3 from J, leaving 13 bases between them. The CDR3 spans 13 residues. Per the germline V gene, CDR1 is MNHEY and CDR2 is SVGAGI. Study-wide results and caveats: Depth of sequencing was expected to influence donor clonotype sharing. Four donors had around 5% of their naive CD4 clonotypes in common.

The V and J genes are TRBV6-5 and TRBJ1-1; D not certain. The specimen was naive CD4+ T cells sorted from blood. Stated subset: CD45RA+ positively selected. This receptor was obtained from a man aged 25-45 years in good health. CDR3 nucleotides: TGTGCCAGCTCCATCGCGGAGTACACTGAAGCTTTCTTT. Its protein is CASSIAEYTEAFF.